Each of the 3 T cell receptor beta chains below was sequenced from the same sample in a study of T cell responses to AZD1222 COVID-19 vaccine. Repertoires were generated with immunoSEQ multiplex PCR, while TCRdb's copy carries only in-frame clones and drops some. Of about 170,000 clones in the sample, roughly nine tenths are singletons; the top ten hold about 2.8%. The sample here was peripheral blood, taken on day 0 of AZD1222 vaccination. Every receptor here comes from an adult in good health.

This clone was seen more than once but under ten times. The chain is built from TRBV5-1 and TRBJ2-7, with 8 bases that match TRBD1. This CDR3 spans 14 amino acids. Losses at the gene ends were 4 bases for V and 5 bases for J; bases not matched to a gene: 8. CDR1 and CDR2 (germline): SGHRS, YFSETQ. This CDR3 is CASSPRRGLNEQYF. The CDR3 DNA is TGCGCCAGCAGCCCCCGCAGGGGGCTCAACGAGCAGTACTTC.

This clone occurred once. J is TRBJ2-7 and V is TRBV11-2; D unclear. This CDR3 region has 14 residues. Germline V CDR1 and CDR2: SGHAT, FQNNGV. V was trimmed by 1 base and J by 6 bases, leaving 13 bases between them. CDR3 protein: CASSLGAQNGEQYF. Written as DNA, the CDR3 is TGTGCCAGCAGCTTAGGAGCCCAAAATGGCGAGCAGTACTTC. Combining the CDR3 with reference TRBV11-2 and TRBJ2-7 gives the whole variable domain EAGVAQSPRYKIIEKRQSVAFWCNPISGHATLYWYQQILGQGPKLLIQFQNNGVVDDSQLPKDRFSAERLKGVDSTLKIQPAKLEDSAVYLCASSLGAQNGEQYFGPGTRLTVT.

The chain is built from TRBV30 and TRBJ2-5, with 9 bases aligning to TRBD1. V gave up 6 bases and J gave up 7 bases; unmatched junction bases: 15. The CDR3 sequence is 15 residues long. Germline CDR1 GTSNPN, CDR2 SVGIG (reference sequence). CDR3 in amino acids: CACPGTGLLLGTQYF. The CDR3 DNA sequence: TGTGCCTGTCCCGGGACAGGGTTGTTGTTAGGGACCCAGTACTTC.